The text below deals with one T cell receptor (beta chain). Its antigen remains undetermined. The record has no base qualities; no much larger clone is one base away. Collaborating institutions collected whole blood in K2EDTA tubes following their own protocols. For TCRbeta analysis, collaborators shipped samples as frozen whole blood, isolated PBMCs, or DNA extracted from either of those sample types. The record originates from a study of blood T cell repertoires in COVID-19 (dated by TCRdb to the early 2020s). At the level of the whole study: The collaborator samples originated in the United States, Italy and Spain and spanned the acute and convalescent phases of COVID-19. The prospective study material was composed of cDNA or gDNA derived from T cells, B-cell-depleted T cells, or PBMCs. Deeply sampled blood TCRbeta repertoires from subjects exposed to, actively infected with, or recovered from COVID-19 were included in the dataset. The repertoires were made available in a free public database intended to serve as a resource for research on the immune response to SARS-CoV-2. The samples were drawn from the first 160 participants of the ongoing ImmuneRACE study and from some 1,300 subjects provided by 6 global collaborators. Nearly every sample came with metadata listing a de-identified subject ID, COVID-19 status, age in years and sex. HLA class I and class II types, where available, came from metadata supplied by the sample provider rather than from assay-based typing.

Study-level results and caveats: How much clinical and demographic metadata was included differed by source and by participant, and the metadata was provided uncurated.

The immunoSEQ Assay, a bias-controlled multiplex PCR, was used to amplify TCRbeta CDR3 regions from genomic DNA. Processing in the source paper ran as follows. Within the assay, amplification of reference gene primers was used to estimate how many nucleated cells each sample contained. Sequence reads were collapsed and filtered to measure the absolute abundance of every unique TCRbeta CDR3 rearrangement. Productive Simpson clonality was computed per sample as the square root of Simpson's diversity index over productive rearrangements. TCRdb mirrors the immuneACCESS table, restricted to in-frame sequences. Some clones are absent from its copies; in checked studies, under half trace to an unresolved V gene, and the reason for the others is unknown. That table furnishes V, J and clone size, whereas the DNA furnished D and trimming. For this sample there are around 90,000 clones; over 80% appear just once. The top ten constitute under 7.5% of the sample.

Trimming accounts for 3 bases at V and 6 bases at J, while the number of junction bases matched to no gene is 4. Per the germline V gene, KGHDR is the CDR1 and SFDVKD is the CDR2. Including cysteine and phenylalanine, the CDR3 has 16 amino acids. Only the CDR3 region is kept as DNA, spanning 48 bases read in frame from base 1. The sequencing input was peripheral blood. Recombination joined TRBV24-1 with TRBJ2-3, with 14 central nucleotides matching TRBD2. The receptor was derived from an older woman with active COVID-19. The CDR3 protein: CATSDRLAGGLDTQYF. The sequence in DNA is TGTGCCACCAGTGATCGACTAGCGGGAGGGCTGGATACGCAGTATTTT.